Detailed here is one T cell receptor (beta chain). The target antigen is unknown. Time point described: newly diagnosed, previously untreated cHL patient sample. Researchers used newly diagnosed, untreated classical Hodgkin lymphoma PBMCs for comparison. This sample is part of a study of PD-1 blockade in classical Hodgkin lymphoma. Assay: immunoSEQ multiplex PCR; the TCRdb copy retains only in-frame clones and omits some. The data contain 15,000 to 20,000 clones, more than 80% of them seen just once; the ten biggest clones take up 6% to 7.5%. Study outcomes and limitations: TCR diversity at baseline was reported to be reduced in newly diagnosed patients relative to healthy donors. Nothing has yet pinned down what causes the repertoire differences, possibly disease activity or prior therapy.

V dropped 6 bases and J dropped 5; count of bases not matched to a gene: 3. This CDR3 region has 12 residues. Germline CDR1 SGHRS, CDR2 YFSETQ. The J gene is TRBJ2-3, the V gene TRBV5-1; 7 positions agree with TRBD1. The origin of this receptor is a human donor with classical Hodgkin lymphoma. The sequencing input was peripheral blood mononuclear cells (PBMCs). The DNA for the CDR3 is TGCGCCAGCACCGACAGGGAAGATACGCAGTATTTT. It translates to CASTDREDTQYF.